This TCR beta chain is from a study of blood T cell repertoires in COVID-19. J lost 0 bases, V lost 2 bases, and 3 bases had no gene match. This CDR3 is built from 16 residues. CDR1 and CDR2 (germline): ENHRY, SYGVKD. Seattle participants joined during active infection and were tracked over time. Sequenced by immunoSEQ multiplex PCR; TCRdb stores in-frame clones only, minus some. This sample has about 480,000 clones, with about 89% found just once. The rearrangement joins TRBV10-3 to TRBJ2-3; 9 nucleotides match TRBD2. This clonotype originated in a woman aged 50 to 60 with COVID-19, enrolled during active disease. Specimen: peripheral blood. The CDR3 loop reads CAISEPGLASTDTQYF. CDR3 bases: TGTGCCATCAGTGAGCCAGGACTAGCGAGCACAGATACGCAGTATTTT.